The 24 T cell receptor beta chains below come from one sample, sequenced in a study of blood T cell repertoires in COVID-19. Profiling relied on immunoSEQ multiplex PCR, and the TCRdb table lists in-frame clones only, not all of them. Of around 170,000 clones in the sample, about 89% were seen once. Sequencing was carried out using peripheral blood. These receptors were taken from a man between 18 and 35 years old who had recovered from COVID-19.

This chain links TRBV7-9 with TRBJ2-7; D is ambiguous. The CDR3 has 14 amino acids. With 1 base removed from V and 0 bases from J, the gap between germline ends came to 7 bases. The germline CDR1 and CDR2 sequences are SEHNR and FQNEAQ (reference sequence). CDR3 sequence reads: CASSLERSSYEQYF. The CDR3 DNA reads as TGTGCCAGCAGCTTAGAGAGGTCCTCCTACGAGCAGTACTTC.

The CDR3 loop reads CASSRVVGPGNTIYF. The CDR3, as DNA: TGTGCCAGCAGCCGAGTTGTTGGGCCTGGAAACACCATATATTTT. This chain links TRBV6-5 with TRBJ1-3; D remains unclear. Trimming shortened V by 6 bases and J by 2 bases, and 14 bases separated the two germline ends. Germline lookup yields CDR1 MNHEY and CDR2 SVGAGI. This CDR3 is built from 15 residues.

The chain recombines TRBV19 with TRBJ2-3; 8 bases fit TRBD1. Losses at the gene ends were 6 bases for V and 5 bases for J; bases not matched to a gene: 10. Germline V gene lookup returns CDR1 LNHDA and CDR2 SQIVND (reference sequence). The CDR3 covers 15 residues. CDR3 nucleotide sequence: TGTGCCAGTAGGCTGGGCCGGGACAGGAGAGATACGCAGTATTTT. Its protein product is CASRLGRDRRDTQYF.

J is TRBJ1-1 and V is TRBV19, with no clear D. The CDR3 spans 16 residues. Trimming shortened V by 2 bases and J by 1 base, and 14 bases separated the two germline ends. CDR1 is LNHDA, CDR2 SQIVND, per germline (reference sequence). The CDR3 DNA reads TGTGCCAGTAGTATAACCCCCGGGTACTCGAACACTGAAGCTTTCTTT. Amino acids: CASSITPGYSNTEAFF.

This chain links TRBV19 with TRBJ2-2; 7 bases are shared with TRBD1. CDR3 length equals 15 residues. Losses at the gene ends were 7 bases for V and 2 bases for J; bases not matched to a gene: 7. Germline CDR1 is LNHDA and CDR2 is SQIVND (reference sequence). As DNA, the CDR3 is TGTGCCAGTAAAGAACAGGGGATTAACACCGGGGAGCTGTTTTTT. Protein product: CASKEQGINTGELFF. The full variable domain, rest sourced from reference TRBV19 and TRBJ2-2, is DGGITQSPKYLFRKEGQNVTLSCEQNLNHDAMYWYRQDPGQGLRLIYYSQIVNDFQKGDIAEGYSVSREKKESFPLTVTSAQKNPTAFYLCASKEQGINTGELFFGEGSRLTVL.

This clone was counted between two and nine times. The chain has TRBV6-6 and TRBJ2-1, with 9 bases matching TRBD2. Per germline, CDR1 MNHNY and CDR2 SVGAGI (reference sequence). V lost 11 bases to trimming and J lost 6 bases; unmatched junction nucleotides: 8. CDR3 length: 13 amino acids. This CDR3 is CAVGGRALNEQFF. The CDR3 nucleotides read TGTGCCGTGGGCGGGAGGGCGCTCAATGAGCAGTTCTTC.

The genes are TRBV27 and TRBJ2-7; perhaps TRBD1 as D (6 bases). The CDR3 has 14 amino acids. Germline CDR1 is MNHEY and CDR2 is SMNVEV (reference sequence). Between the trimmed V and J ends, which lost 9 bases and 3 bases, there was a span of 18 bases. CDR3 sequence reads: CASLSVGGGYEQYF. The DNA of the CDR3 is TGTGCCAGTCTCTCCGTTGGGGGCGGCTACGAGCAGTACTTC.

The chain joins TRBV7-9 to TRBJ2-7, with 9 nucleotides matching TRBD1. Losses at the gene ends were 5 bases for V and 6 bases for J; bases not matched to a gene: 11. The CDR3 runs to 15 residues. CDR1 and CDR2 from the germline V gene are SEHNR and FQNEAQ (reference sequence). CDR3 protein: CASSPRDRVKFEQYF. In DNA form, the CDR3 reads TGTGCCAGCAGCCCTAGGGACAGGGTTAAGTTCGAGCAGTACTTC.

The CDR3 DNA reads TGCACCAGCAGCCAAGGAGGTAGCACCGGGGAGCTGTTTTTT. It encodes CTSSQGGSTGELFF. This sequence joins TRBV1 and TRBJ2-2; the table's D call, TRBD2, was not checked against the DNA. TRBV1 is a pseudogene. CDR3 length equals 14 residues.

This clone was seen only a few times. The chain links TRBV10-3 to TRBJ1-4; D gene uncertain. CDR1 and CDR2 (germline): ENHRY, SYGVKD. There are 14 residues in the CDR3. Trimming took 3 bases from V and 4 from J, leaving 9 bases between them. The CDR3 loop is CAISDKRNNEKLFF. CDR3 DNA: TGTGCCATCAGTGATAAGCGAAATAATGAAAAACTGTTTTTT.

The count of this clone is one. The chain carries TRBV28 and TRBJ1-5, with 9 bases that match TRBD1. The V segment lost 10 bases and the J segment 0 bases; nucleotides outside the gene matches: 16. CDR3 length: 18 residues. CDR1 is MDHEN, CDR2 SYDVKM, per germline. CDR3 coding DNA: TGTGCCACCCTCCTCGGGTCCGGGACAGGGCTTAGCAATCAGCCCCAGCATTTT. It is translated as CATLLGSGTGLSNQPQHF.

The chain links TRBV6-2 or TRBV6-3 to TRBJ1-2, with TRBD1 as a possible D gene (6 bases). Looked up from germline, CDR1 is MNHEY and CDR2 is SVGEGT. Trimming removed 6 bases at V and 8 bases at J, with 16 bases between. The CDR3 has 13 residues. This CDR3 reads CASSPGQVKGYTF. The CDR3 DNA follows: TGTGCCAGCAGCCCGGGACAAGTAAAGGGCTACACCTTC.

The chain carries TRBV6-5 and TRBJ1-2; D is undetermined. CDR1 and CDR2 from the germline V gene are MNHEY and SVGAGI. This CDR3 comprises 14 residues. The V end was cut by 0 bases, the J end by 8 bases, with 13 bases between. The CDR3 spells CASSYSRGSGGYTF. The CDR3 coding sequence is TGTGCCAGCAGTTACTCGAGAGGATCCGGAGGCTACACCTTC.

This sequence joins TRBV24-1 and TRBJ1-1; TRBD1 aligns across 8 bases. The CDR3 is 13 residues long. Trimming cost V 2 bases and J 12 bases; bases outside gene matches: 7. CDR1 KGHDR and CDR2 SFDVKD come from the germline V gene. This chain's CDR3 is CATSDSRTGKTFF. The CDR3 DNA sequence: TGTGCCACCAGTGATTCCCGGACAGGGAAGACTTTCTTT.

The chain links TRBV29-1 to TRBJ2-7, with a weak D call TRBD2 (5 bases). Germline V gives CDR1 SQVTM, CDR2 ANQGSEA. V was trimmed by 3 bases and J by 6 bases, leaving 12 bases between them. The CDR3 loop spans 12 amino acids. This CDR3 reads CSVDGASSEQYF. CDR3 DNA: TGCAGCGTTGACGGTGCTAGCTCCGAGCAGTACTTC.

J is TRBJ2-1 and V is TRBV19; D call uncertain. The V and J ends lost 4 bases and 0 bases respectively, with 7 bases between them. The CDR3 is 14 residues long. CDR1 is LNHDA and CDR2 is SQIVND in the germline V gene (reference sequence). The CDR3 loop reads CASSTISSYNEQFF. The CDR3 DNA sequence: TGTGCCAGTAGTACGATTAGCTCCTACAATGAGCAGTTCTTC. The complete variable domain, with remaining parts taken from reference TRBV19 and TRBJ2-1, reads DGGITQSPKYLFRKEGQNVTLSCEQNLNHDAMYWYRQDPGQGLRLIYYSQIVNDFQKGDIAEGYSVSREKKESFPLTVTSAQKNPTAFYLCASSTISSYNEQFFGPGTRLTVL.

The chain is built from TRBV7-2 and TRBJ1-2, with D hard to call. This CDR3 comprises 14 residues. Germline V lookup: CDR1 SGHTA, CDR2 FQGNSA. Trimming removed 6 bases at V and 0 bases at J, with 11 bases between. CDR3 loop: CASRMGTANYGYTF. The DNA for the CDR3 is TGTGCCAGCAGGATGGGCACAGCTAACTATGGCTACACCTTC.

The rearrangement links TRBV7-9 to TRBJ2-1; 9 bases map to TRBD1. Germline CDR1 reads SEHNR; CDR2 reads FQNEAQ (reference sequence). V shed 5 bases and J 6 bases; nucleotides not matched to a gene: 5. The CDR3 has 14 amino acids. The CDR3: CASSQMTGGNEQFF. CDR3 nucleotides: TGTGCCAGCAGCCAGATGACAGGGGGCAATGAGCAGTTCTTC.

The chain uses TRBV7-8 and TRBJ1-1; no reliable D call. This CDR3 region has 13 residues. Germline loops: CDR1 SGHVS, CDR2 FQNEAQ. Trimming cost V 3 bases and J 5 bases, with 10 bases left between them. This CDR3 is CASSFSRGTEAFF. The CDR3 DNA reads TGTGCCAGCAGCTTTTCAAGAGGAACTGAAGCTTTCTTT.

This clone came up a few times. The chain carries TRBV5-5 and TRBJ1-5, with 8 positions matching TRBD1. Trimming took 3 bases from V and 7 from J; bases not matched to a gene: 12. Germline V gene data show CDR1 as SGHKS and CDR2 as YYEKEE (reference sequence). The CDR3 totals 16 residues. CDR3 sequence reads: CASSSTDRASKQPQHF. For the CDR3, the DNA is TGTGCCAGCAGCTCCACGGACAGGGCATCTAAGCAGCCCCAGCATTTT. The full variable domain, in which reference TRBV5-5 and TRBJ1-5 provide the parts outside the CDR3, is DAGVTQSPTHLIKTRGQQVTLRCSPISGHKSVSWYQQVLGQGPQFIFQYYEKEERGRGNFPDRFSARQFPNYSSELNVNALLLGDSALYLCASSSTDRASKQPQHFGDGTRLSIL.

The table lists this clone with a count of one. This chain connects TRBV9 to TRBJ2-1; 9 positions agree with TRBD2. The junction had 6 bases not matched to a gene; V was cut back by 4 bases and J by 4 bases. The CDR3 is 15 residues long. In germline, CDR1 is SGDLS, CDR2 YYNGEE. CDR3 loop: CASSPRLAEYNEQFF. The CDR3 DNA reads TGTGCCAGCAGCCCCCGACTAGCGGAGTACAATGAGCAGTTCTTC.

The rearrangement joins TRBV5-1 to TRBJ1-1; 8 bases are shared with TRBD1. CDR3 length: 14 amino acids. The germline V gene encodes CDR1 SGHRS and CDR2 YFSETQ. After removal of 1 base from V and 5 bases from J, the junction contained 4 bases not matched to a gene. In DNA, the CDR3 is TGCGCCAGCAGCTTGCAGGGGGCGTCTACTGAAGCTTTCTTT. Translating gives CASSLQGASTEAFF.

This chain joins TRBV6-5 and TRBJ1-3; 11 bases fit TRBD1. Germline V CDR1 and CDR2: MNHEY, SVGAGI. The V and J ends lost 2 bases and 2 bases, in that order; junction bases with no gene match: 2. The CDR3 extends over 16 amino acids. The CDR3 coding sequence is TGTGCCAGCAGTTACGGGACAGGGGGACCTGGAAACACCATATATTTT. Its protein is CASSYGTGGPGNTIYF.

The chain employs TRBV9 and TRBJ2-7, with 9 bases fitting TRBD2. The germline CDR1 and CDR2 sequences are SGDLS and YYNGEE. This CDR3 is 15 amino acids long. The V segment lost 0 bases and the J segment 7 bases; nucleotides outside the gene matches: 8. The CDR3: CASSVEGLARGEQYF. CDR3 DNA sequence: TGTGCCAGCAGCGTAGAGGGACTAGCCAGGGGGGAGCAGTACTTC. The full variable domain, its missing parts supplied by reference TRBV9 and TRBJ2-7, is DSGVTQTPKHLITATGQRVTLRCSPRSGDLSVYWYQQSLDQGLQFLIQYYNGEERAKGNILERFSAQQFPDLHSELNLSSLELGDSALYFCASSVEGLARGEQYFGPGTRLTVT.